Listed here are 29 T cell receptor beta chains from one sample, sequenced in a study of blood T cell repertoires in COVID-19. The protocol was immunoSEQ multiplex PCR, while the TCRdb copy is restricted to in-frame clones and leaves out a portion. The data contain more than 150,000 clones, roughly 83% of them singletons. The sample taken for sequencing was peripheral blood. The receptors were gathered from a man aged 18 to 35 with active or convalescent COVID-19.

For the CDR3, the DNA is TGTGCCAGCAGCTTAGTTGGACAGACAAACGTCTATGGCTACACCTTC. Encoded protein: CASSLVGQTNVYGYTF. V is TRBV7-2 and J is TRBJ1-2; weak D call: TRBD1 (6 bases). The CDR3 is 16 residues long. Per germline, CDR1 SGHTA and CDR2 FQGNSA. Deletions cut 1 base from V and 4 bases from J, with 16 bases between.

The chain has TRBV4-3 and TRBJ1-3, with D uncertain. Per germline, CDR1 LGHNA and CDR2 YSLEER. The length of the CDR3 is 16 residues. Trimming shortened V by 3 bases and J by 3 bases, and 15 bases separated the two germline ends. The CDR3, as DNA: TGCGCCAGCAGCCAGTCCAGAGGATTGGGTGGAAACACCATATATTTT. Protein: CASSQSRGLGGNTIYF.

J is TRBJ2-7 and V is TRBV19, with 9 bases that match TRBD1. Germline V gene lookup returns CDR1 LNHDA and CDR2 SQIVND (reference sequence). The length of the CDR3 is 15 residues. V trimming: 6 bases; J trimming: 3 bases; junction bases outside the gene matches: 9. The CDR3 nucleotides read TGTGCCAGTAGAACATCGGGACAGGGAATCTACGAGCAGTACTTC. This codes for CASRTSGQGIYEQYF.

The rearrangement uses TRBV19 and TRBJ2-7; the D is unclear. The CDR3 runs to 14 residues. Between the trimmed V and J ends, which lost 4 bases and 1 base, there was a span of 11 bases. Germline V gene data show CDR1 as LNHDA and CDR2 as SQIVND (reference sequence). As DNA, the CDR3 is TGTGCCAGTAGTAGTTTTGGTAGATCCTACGAGCAGTACTTC. Residues: CASSSFGRSYEQYF.

This chain uses TRBV3-1 (or the pseudogene TRBV3-2) with TRBJ2-5, with D tentatively TRBD2 (6 bases). This CDR3 comprises 14 residues. The germline CDR1 and CDR2 sequences are LGHDT and YNNKEL (reference sequence). Trimming removed 8 bases from V and 3 bases from J, with 16 bases in between. CDR3 sequence: CASEKRGFEETQYF. The DNA of the CDR3 is TGTGCCAGCGAAAAACGGGGGTTTGAAGAGACCCAGTACTTC.

CDR3 nucleotides: TGTGCCAGCTCACGCAGTAGCGGGGGGAACACCGGGGAGCTGTTTTTT. This codes for CASSRSSGGNTGELFF. This chain links TRBV18 with TRBJ2-2, with TRBD2 matching over 9 bases. Germline V gene lookup returns CDR1 KGHSH and CDR2 LQKENI. Trimming removed 4 bases from V and 1 base from J; junction bases left unmatched: 4. The CDR3 totals 16 residues.

The J gene is TRBJ2-7, the V gene TRBV6-2 or TRBV6-3, with 7 positions matching TRBD1. This CDR3 comprises 16 residues. Germline CDR1 is MNHEY and CDR2 is SVGEGT. V lost 2 bases to trimming and J lost 4 bases; unmatched junction nucleotides: 11. The CDR3 DNA follows: TGTGCCAGCAGTTACCCCCGGGACAGAAGGGGATACGAGCAGTACTTC. Amino acid sequence: CASSYPRDRRGYEQYF.

V is TRBV7-2 and J is TRBJ1-2, with unresolved D. The CDR3 is 15 residues long. The V end lost 2 bases, the J end lost 4 bases, and 14 bases lay between the germline ends. Germline V lookup: CDR1 SGHTA, CDR2 FQGNSA. In DNA form, the CDR3 reads TGTGCCAGCAGCTTAATTAGAGTCGATGTCTATGGCTACACCTTC. This encodes CASSLIRVDVYGYTF. Full variable domain (remainder filled in from reference TRBV7-2 and TRBJ1-2): GAGVSQSPSNKVTEKGKDVELRCDPISGHTALYWYRQSLGQGLEFLIYFQGNSAPDKSGLPSDRFSAERTGGSVSTLTIQRTQQEDSAVYLCASSLIRVDVYGYTFGSGTRLTVV.

This chain uses TRBV29-1 with TRBJ1-2; D is ambiguous. This CDR3 has 13 residues. The germline V gene encodes CDR1 SQVTM and CDR2 ANQGSEA. V was trimmed by 2 bases and J by 8 bases, leaving 15 bases between them. Written as DNA, the CDR3 is TGCAGCGTTGAAACCCCGGGAGTGAGAGGCTACACCTTC. Protein product: CSVETPGVRGYTF.

The V gene is TRBV30, the J gene TRBJ2-1; maybe TRBD2 (6 bases). The CDR3 is 17 amino acids. V was pared by 0 bases and J by 3 bases, with 18 bases between. Germline V gene lookup returns CDR1 GTSNPN and CDR2 SVGIG (reference sequence). The CDR3 reads CAWSVNLSSGDYNEQFF. CDR3 nucleotides: TGTGCCTGGAGTGTAAACCTTAGTAGCGGAGACTACAATGAGCAGTTCTTC.

This clone showed up just a few times. The CDR3 nucleotides read TGTGCCAGTAGTACCGACAGCGGGGGGGCCTGGAATGAGCAGTTCTTC. Its translation is CASSTDSGGAWNEQFF. The chain carries TRBV19 and TRBJ2-1; 10 bases line up with TRBD2. Germline loops: CDR1 LNHDA, CDR2 SQIVND (reference sequence). V lost 4 bases, J lost 7 bases, and 10 bases stayed unmatched. The length of the CDR3 is 16 residues.

The CDR3: CASSYQRDNQPQHF. Here the CDR3 DNA reads TGTGCCAGCAGTTACCAGAGGGACAATCAGCCCCAGCATTTT. This rearrangement joins TRBV6-5 to TRBJ1-5; D is unclear. Germline V CDR1 and CDR2: MNHEY, SVGAGI. This CDR3 is built from 14 residues. V shed 2 bases and J shed 3 bases, with 8 bases lying between them.

This clone was picked up a small number of times. The gene calls are TRBV7-2 and TRBJ1-2, with D perhaps TRBD1 (5 bases). This CDR3 contains 13 residues. Trimming removed 2 bases at V and 6 bases at J, with 10 bases between. CDR1 is SGHTA and CDR2 is FQGNSA in the germline V gene. CDR3: CASSLWDSNGYTF. In DNA, the CDR3 is TGTGCCAGCAGCTTATGGGACTCAAATGGCTACACCTTC.

In this sample, this clone turned up a few times. The chain recombines TRBV15 with TRBJ2-3, with 8 positions matching TRBD2. CDR3 length: 14 residues. V lost 7 bases, J lost 3 bases, and 6 bases stayed unmatched. CDR1 is LNHNV, CDR2 YYDKDF, per germline (reference sequence). CDR3 in amino acids: CATTGLAKTDTQYF. CDR3 coding DNA: TGTGCCACCACTGGACTAGCCAAGACAGATACGCAGTATTTT.

V and J are TRBV19 and TRBJ2-1; 8 bases line up with TRBD2. V lost 3 bases and J lost 12; bases outside the gene matches: 10. CDR3 length equals 14 residues. Germline loops: CDR1 LNHDA, CDR2 SQIVND (reference sequence). This CDR3 reads CASSISLAGSGQFF. The CDR3 DNA reads TGTGCCAGTAGTATCAGTCTAGCGGGCTCAGGGCAGTTCTTC.

The chain has TRBV4-3 and TRBJ2-3; TRBD2 is a possible D gene (6 bases). V dropped 1 base and J dropped 3 bases, with 14 bases sitting between them. Germline loops: CDR1 LGHNA, CDR2 YSLEER. The length of the CDR3 is 16 residues. The CDR3 is CASSQAAGGRTDTQYF. The CDR3 bases are TGCGCCAGCAGCCAAGCGGCAGGAGGGCGTACAGATACGCAGTATTTT.

The chain links TRBV30 to TRBJ2-1; 7 positions match TRBD1. Per the germline V gene, CDR1 is GTSNPN and CDR2 is SVGIG (reference sequence). Trimming cost V 8 bases and J 8 bases; bases outside gene matches: 6. The CDR3 is 11 amino acids. The CDR3 spells CARGRFDEQFF. DNA for the CDR3: TGTGCCAGGGGGCGTTTTGATGAGCAGTTCTTC.

V gene TRBV6-5 combines with J gene TRBJ1-4; D unresolved. Trimming took 0 bases from V and 8 from J, leaving 16 bases between them. The germline V gene has CDR1 MNHEY and CDR2 SVGAGI. The CDR3 runs to 16 residues. CDR3 coding DNA: TGTGCCAGCAGTTACTCGTGGGGAGGGTTGGAGGAAAAACTGTTTTTT. It translates to CASSYSWGGLEEKLFF.

This chain's CDR3 is CASSEETGNTGELFF. CDR3 nucleotide sequence: TGTGCCAGCAGTGAAGAGACAGGGAACACCGGGGAGCTGTTTTTT. The J gene is TRBJ2-2, the V gene TRBV6-1; a possible D gene is TRBD1 (6 bases). Germline V lookup: CDR1 MNHNS, CDR2 SASEGT. The germline V and J ends were trimmed by 1 base and 1 base, with 7 bases remaining between them. The CDR3 is 15 residues long.

The gene calls are TRBV5-5 and TRBJ2-7; 7 bases match TRBD2. The CDR3 length is 16 residues. V lost 3 bases, J lost 4 bases, and 13 bases stayed unmatched. Looked up from germline, CDR1 is SGHKS and CDR2 is YYEKEE (reference sequence). The chain's CDR3 is CASSSATSVVKYEQYF. The DNA for the CDR3 is TGTGCCAGCAGCTCCGCTACTAGCGTCGTGAAGTACGAGCAGTACTTC.

This chain joins TRBV7-2 and TRBJ2-5; 8 nucleotides line up with TRBD1. The junction had 5 bases not matched to a gene; V was cut back by 1 base and J by 7 bases. The CDR3 runs to 14 residues. Per germline, CDR1 SGHTA and CDR2 FQGNSA. For the CDR3, the DNA is TGTGCCAGCAGCTTAGAAGGGACAGGTGGGACCCAGTACTTC. This translates into CASSLEGTGGTQYF.

The chain carries TRBV7-3 and TRBJ2-2; D is perhaps TRBD2 (5 bases). CDR3 length: 17 amino acids. V was trimmed by 1 base and J by 2 bases, leaving 14 bases between them. Germline CDR1 is SGHTA and CDR2 is FQGTGA. This CDR3 reads CASSLNGGLSNTGELFF. CDR3 coding DNA: TGTGCCAGCAGCTTAAATGGAGGACTTAGCAACACCGGGGAGCTGTTTTTT.

The CDR3 DNA reads as TGTGCCAGCACAGGGGGTTCGTACGAGCAGTACTTC. Protein product: CASTGGSYEQYF. The genes are TRBV6-5 and TRBJ2-7, with 7 bases lining up with TRBD1. V lost 7 bases to trimming and J lost 4 bases; unmatched junction nucleotides: 4. This CDR3 comprises 12 residues. Germline V gene lookup returns CDR1 MNHEY and CDR2 SVGAGI.

The gene calls are TRBV7-3 and TRBJ2-3; a possible D gene is TRBD2 (7 bases). From germline, CDR1 is SGHTA and CDR2 FQGTGA. The CDR3 spans 15 residues. Trimming took off 5 bases at V and 3 bases at J, with 15 bases between the two ends. The CDR3 here is CASSPGGGFTDTQYF. The CDR3 bases are TGTGCCAGCAGCCCGGGGGGCGGTTTTACAGATACGCAGTATTTT.

V gene TRBV18 combines with J gene TRBJ2-1; TRBD2 agrees at 12 bases. The germline V gene has CDR1 KGHSH and CDR2 LQKENI. This CDR3 comprises 16 residues. Trimming took 6 bases from V and 7 from J; bases not matched to a gene: 10. CDR3 protein: CASSIVGLAGFNEQFF. The CDR3 bases are TGTGCCAGCTCTATCGTCGGACTAGCGGGATTTAATGAGCAGTTCTTC.

The chain uses TRBV19 and TRBJ1-3; D is uncertain. Per germline, CDR1 LNHDA and CDR2 SQIVND (reference sequence). Trimming left V 5 bases short and J 2 bases short, with 4 bases between. The CDR3 sequence is 12 residues long. The CDR3 protein is CASSPTGNTIYF. In DNA form, the CDR3 reads TGTGCCAGTAGTCCCACTGGAAACACCATATATTTT.

This clone showed up just once. The rearrangement joins TRBV19 to TRBJ1-1; D remains unclear. Germline CDR1 is LNHDA and CDR2 is SQIVND (reference sequence). Trimming removed 5 bases from V and 1 base from J, with 11 bases in between. This CDR3 region has 14 residues. In nucleotides, the CDR3 is TGTGCCAGTAGTCCTCGACTGACGAACACTGAAGCTTTCTTT. This sequence encodes CASSPRLTNTEAFF.

The chain combines TRBV5-1 with TRBJ1-1, with a tentative D call TRBD1 (6 bases). Trimming cost V 4 bases and J 5 bases, with 18 bases left between them. CDR3 length equals 15 residues. CDR1 and CDR2 from the germline V gene are SGHRS and YFSETQ. The CDR3 loop is CASSNSGQSGTEAFF. The CDR3 nucleotides are TGCGCCAGCAGCAACTCGGGACAATCGGGGACTGAAGCTTTCTTT.

The genes are TRBV11-2 and TRBJ2-7; D might be TRBD1 (6 bases). V lost 4 bases, J lost 1 base, and 23 bases lay in between. Germline V gene data show CDR1 as SGHAT and CDR2 as FQNNGV. This CDR3 contains 18 residues. CDR3 DNA: TGTGCCAGCAGCTACCCTTTCTCAACAGGGAGACCATCCTACGAGCAGTACTTC. Protein: CASSYPFSTGRPSYEQYF.